This note documents a single T cell receptor beta chain sequence. The data derive from a study of blood T cell repertoires in COVID-19. Study overall: PBMCs, B-cell-depleted T cells, or T cells provided the cDNA or gDNA that made up the material.

Germline CDR1 reads LGHNA; CDR2 reads YSLEER. The trim removed 1 base at V and 5 bases at J, leaving 4 bases unmatched. The CDR3 is 15 amino acids. As processed by the authors: Reference gene primer amplification gave estimated nucleated cell counts. The method was immunoSEQ multiplex PCR; TCRdb's version includes in-frame clones alone and lacks a portion of them. The V and J calls and clone size were taken over from that table, and D and trimming were inferred from the DNA. The sample lists 150,000 to 200,000 clones; approximately 83% were seen once. The chain uses TRBV4-3 and TRBJ2-7; 11 bases match TRBD1. The receptor was isolated from a human donor in a cohort sampled during active COVID-19. The sample consisted of peripheral blood. CDR3 DNA sequence: TGCGCCAGCAGCCAAGGCCCGGGACAGGGGGACGAGCAGTACTTC. Encoded protein: CASSQGPGQGDEQYF.